The sequence of this T cell receptor (beta chain) was determined in a study of T cells after yellow fever vaccination. TCRdb redid the calling of the 5' RACE reads with MiXCR, one entry per CDR3 protein. Among 300,000 to 400,000 distinct CDR3 sequences listed, under 15% were seen once. The CDR3 sequence is 16 residues long. Germline values: CDR1 MNHEY, CDR2 SVGAGI. Trimming removed 2 bases from V and 0 bases from J, with 13 bases in between. This clonotype was observed many times. Its antigen remains unidentified. The study's findings and limits: In post-booster samples, most primary-vaccination clones reappeared (about 97% CD4, 70% to 90% CD8). The CD4 compartment and the CD8 compartment contained a small share of clonotypes in common.

The chain links TRBV6-5 to TRBJ1-1; TRBD1 might be the D (5 bases). The source of this sequence is a man aged 18 to 29 who received the YFV17D yellow fever vaccine. The input for sequencing was CD4+ T cells sorted from PBMCs, taken 15 days after the yellow fever booster vaccination. DNA for the CDR3: TGTGCCAGCAGTTACGCCACAGGTGGAATGAACACTGAAGCTTTCTTT. This sequence encodes CASSYATGGMNTEAFF.